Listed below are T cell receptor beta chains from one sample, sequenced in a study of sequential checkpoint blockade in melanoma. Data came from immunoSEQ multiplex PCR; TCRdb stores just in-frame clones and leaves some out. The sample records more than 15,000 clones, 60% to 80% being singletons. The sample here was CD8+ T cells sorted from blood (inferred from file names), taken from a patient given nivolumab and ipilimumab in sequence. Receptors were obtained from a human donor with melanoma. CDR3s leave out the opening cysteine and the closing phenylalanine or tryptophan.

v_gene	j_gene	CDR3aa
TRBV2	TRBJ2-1	ASIMDRSSYNEQF
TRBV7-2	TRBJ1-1	ASSSTEGGKMNTEAF
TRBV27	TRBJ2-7	ASSDSLDRQTYEQY
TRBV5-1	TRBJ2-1	ASSHTSGGTNEQF
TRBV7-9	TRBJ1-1	ATVTRGTEAF
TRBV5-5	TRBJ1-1	ASSLDSWNTEAF
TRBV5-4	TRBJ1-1	ASSRGTGAAF
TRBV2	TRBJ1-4	ASSGGGWGSLGEKLF
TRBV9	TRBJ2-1	ASSGPGLASGWRSDEQF
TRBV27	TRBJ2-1	ASSFSSRGIPYNEQF
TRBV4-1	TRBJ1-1	ASSQAVTIGPEAF
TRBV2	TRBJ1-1	ASSPRIFPPEAF
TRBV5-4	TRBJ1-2	ASSLGFTSYGYT
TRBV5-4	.	ASSFGGGVDEQY
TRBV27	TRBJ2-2	ASGADPGQENTGELF
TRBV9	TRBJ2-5	ASSVGIAGVQETQY
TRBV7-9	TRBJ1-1	ASSPLGSGDTEAF
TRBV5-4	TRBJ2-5	ASSLDGQQETQY
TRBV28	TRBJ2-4	ASSPGLAGAKNIQY
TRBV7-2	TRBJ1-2	ASSYQGYGYT
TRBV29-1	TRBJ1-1	SVVDQGTEAF
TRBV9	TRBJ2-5	ASSGQDRAQETQY
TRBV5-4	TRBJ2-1	ASSLELNVEGEQF
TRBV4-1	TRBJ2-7	ASSQEEFYEQY
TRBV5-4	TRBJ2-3	ASSLYRDYLTDTQY
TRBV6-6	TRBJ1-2	ASNPQEAGRFYGYT
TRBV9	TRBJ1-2	ASSVEGQGSYGYT
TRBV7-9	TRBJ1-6	ASSAANSPLH
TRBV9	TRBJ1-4	ASSVGTGDEKLF